This paragraph reports one T cell receptor (beta chain). Its target is unknown. In generating TCR beta cDNA, 5'RACE template switching with UMIs was used. From its re-call of the 5' RACE reads, TCRdb lists each CDR3 protein once, without DNA. The sample spans about 260,000 distinct CDR3 sequences; the ten largest clones claim 4% to 5%. These data belong to a study of T cells expressing NK-cell markers. Study results and limitations: The study found these clonotypes also leading the CD3+CD56-NKG2C+ fraction in a few donors.

CDR3 size: 14 residues. This receptor was obtained from a woman between 18 and 69 years old in good health. Sequences were obtained from blood T cells: a sorted CD56 or NKG2C T cell subset, CD4+ or CD8+ T cells, or bulk PBMC T cells (not recorded which). V usage is TRBV12-3 or TRBV12-4 and J usage is TRBJ1-4; the TCRdb call, TRBD1, lacks DNA for checking. The CDR3: CASSSDQGPEKLFF.